The 12 T cell receptor beta chains listed next were all sequenced from one sample in a study of control samples from healthy donors and cancer patients. TCRdb's table, derived via immunoSEQ multiplex PCR, lists solely in-frame clones and lacks some. The sample yields about 150,000 clones, over 90% seen once. Sequencing used blood. These receptor sequences come from a man over 45 in good health.

This chain joins TRBV7-3 and TRBJ2-2; D unresolved. Germline V gene data show CDR1 as SGHTA and CDR2 as FQGTGA. V was cut by 1 base and J by 2 bases, with 2 bases left in between. CDR3 length: 13 amino acids. Here the CDR3 reads CASSLINTGELFF. CDR3 nucleotides: TGTGCCAGCAGCTTAATTAACACCGGGGAGCTGTTTTTT.

V usage is TRBV24-1 and J usage is TRBJ2-5; 8 positions agree with TRBD1. CDR1 is KGHDR and CDR2 is SFDVKD in the germline V gene. The CDR3 runs to 15 residues. With V trimmed by 4 bases and J by 2 bases, 5 bases remained unmatched. The CDR3 coding sequence is TGTGCCACCAGTGAGTATGGGACAGGACAAGAGACCCAGTACTTC. Protein sequence: CATSEYGTGQETQYF.

The chain recombines TRBV6-5 with TRBJ1-4; tentative D call: TRBD1 (5 bases). V was shortened by 6 bases and J by 5 bases, with 16 bases between the two germline ends. This CDR3 is built from 15 residues. Germline lookup yields CDR1 MNHEY and CDR2 SVGAGI. CDR3 sequence: CASRTSQTANEKLFF. The CDR3 DNA reads as TGTGCCAGCAGAACCTCCCAGACAGCAAATGAAAAACTGTTTTTT.

The V gene is TRBV2, the J gene TRBJ1-5, with D unclear. Germline V CDR1 and CDR2: SNHLY, FYNNEI. V lost 3 bases, J lost 6 bases, and 6 bases lay in between. The CDR3 is 12 amino acids. CDR3 DNA: TGTGCCAGCAGTGACACTTTTCAGCCCCAGCATTTT. Translated, it gives CASSDTFQPQHF.

This clone was seen just once. This chain joins TRBV10-3 and TRBJ2-7; TRBD2 agrees at 13 bases. This CDR3 contains 14 residues. J lost 6 bases, V lost 6 bases, and 5 bases had no gene match. Germline CDR1 and CDR2: ENHRY and SYGVKD. This CDR3 is CAIRELAGGLEQYF. CDR3 sequence (DNA): TGTGCCATCAGGGAACTAGCGGGAGGGCTCGAGCAGTACTTC.

V and J are TRBV6-1 and TRBJ1-2; D gene uncertain. Germline-derived CDR1 and CDR2 are MNHNS and SASEGT. The V gene lost 3 bases and the J gene lost 8 bases, with 19 bases spanning the gap. This CDR3 is 15 amino acids long. CDR3 amino acids: CASSDRLSSRVGYTF. In DNA, the CDR3 is TGTGCCAGCAGTGATAGGCTCTCGTCGAGGGTCGGCTACACCTTC.

The chain couples TRBV5-8 to TRBJ2-1; D assignment may be TRBD1 or TRBD2 (5 bases each). The CDR3 consists of 14 residues. Trimming cost V 7 bases and J 5 bases, with 16 bases left between them. In germline, CDR1 is SGHTS, CDR2 YDEGEE. CDR3 sequence: CASRRFGGNNEQFF. The CDR3, as DNA: TGTGCCAGCCGCCGTTTTGGGGGAAACAATGAGCAGTTCTTC.

The V and J genes are TRBV4-1 and TRBJ1-5, with TRBD1 identical over 7 bases. The CDR3 is 15 amino acids. The J segment lost 7 bases and the V segment lost 2 bases, leaving 8 bases of the junction unmatched. Per the germline V gene, CDR1 is MGHRA and CDR2 is YSYEKL. The CDR3 sequence is CASSQLGQGVQPQHF. The CDR3 nucleotides are TGCGCCAGCAGCCAACTGGGGCAGGGGGTCCAGCCCCAGCATTTT.

The V gene is TRBV24-1, the J gene TRBJ2-1; D remains unclear. The CDR3 is made up of 16 amino acids. CDR1 and CDR2 from the germline V gene are KGHDR and SFDVKD. The V end was cut by 1 base, the J end by 8 bases, with 17 bases between. The CDR3: CATSDFGTNKVHEQFF. As DNA, the CDR3 is TGTGCCACCAGTGATTTCGGCACAAATAAAGTCCATGAGCAGTTCTTC.

In its sample, this clone was seen once. The chain couples TRBV10-3 to TRBJ1-5, with unresolved D. V lost 0 bases, J lost 4 bases, and 4 bases lay in between. Germline V gene lookup returns CDR1 ENHRY and CDR2 SYGVKD. The CDR3 has 13 amino acids. In DNA form, the CDR3 reads TGTGCCATCAGTGAGTCGGTTAATCAGCCCCAGCATTTT. Residues: CAISESVNQPQHF.

The chain couples TRBV7-9 to TRBJ2-1, with D possibly matching TRBD2 (5 bases). Deletions cut 6 bases from V and 4 bases from J, with 16 bases between. Germline lookup yields CDR1 SEHNR and CDR2 FQNEAQ (reference sequence). This CDR3 contains 15 residues. As DNA, the CDR3 is TGTGCCAGCAGATGGACTTCCAACGAATACAATGAGCAGTTCTTC. Protein product: CASRWTSNEYNEQFF.

The V and J genes are TRBV18 and TRBJ1-3; no definite D call. Germline values: CDR1 KGHSH, CDR2 LQKENI. This CDR3 has 18 residues. Trimming took 6 bases from V and 0 from J, leaving 21 bases between them. Here the CDR3 DNA reads TGTGCCAGCTCGCCCACGGGTGGACTTCTAGACTCTGGAAACACCATATATTTT. Encoded protein: CASSPTGGLLDSGNTIYF. Variable domain in full (rest from reference TRBV18 and TRBJ1-3): NAGVMQNPRHLVRRRGQEARLRCSPMKGHSHVYWYRQLPEEGLKFMVYLQKENIIDESGMPKERFSAEFPKEGPSILRIQQVVRGDSAAYFCASSPTGGLLDSGNTIYFGEGSWLTVV.